This T cell receptor beta chain came from a study of blood T cell repertoires in COVID-19. The repertoire was sequenced with immunoSEQ multiplex PCR; TCRdb's copy has only in-frame clones and lacks some. Of 200,000 to 250,000 clones in the sample, 86% were seen once. CDR1 LGHNA and CDR2 YNFKEQ come from the germline V gene. This CDR3 region has 17 residues. V was clipped by 0 bases and J by 2 bases; unmatched bases: 6. The source material was PBMCs or T cells enriched from blood (not recorded which). The chain uses TRBV4-2 and TRBJ2-1; the match to TRBD2 covers 8 bases. This clonotype was sampled from a woman aged 25 to 39 who had been exposed to COVID-19. The CDR3 loop reads CASSQDPGRGAYNEQFF. The CDR3 bases are TGTGCCAGCAGCCAAGATCCCGGGCGGGGGGCCTACAATGAGCAGTTCTTC.